This TCR beta chain was sequenced during a study of blood T cell repertoires in COVID-19. The ends were cut back, 4 bases at V and 1 base at J, with 8 bases in the middle. The germline V gene has CDR1 SGHNT and CDR2 YYREEE (reference sequence). CDR3 length: 13 residues. Seattle-derived patients entered the study during active infection and were followed longitudinally. Sequencing was performed with immunoSEQ multiplex PCR; in TCRdb, only in-frame clones are kept and a portion is missing. The table has 120,000 to 150,000 clones, roughly 84% seen once. This sequence was found in a man aged 30-40 years with COVID-19, enrolled during active disease. The chain is built from TRBV5-4 and TRBJ2-5; D remains unclear. The material sequenced was peripheral blood. The CDR3 region has the DNA TGTGCCAGCAGCCCTGACACCCAAGAGACCCAGTACTTC. The encoded protein is CASSPDTQETQYF.